The clone carrying this T cell receptor (beta chain) was observed a handful of times. As yet, its antigen is unknown. Some clones are missing from TCRdb's copy, which holds only in-frame ones; the method was immunoSEQ multiplex PCR. The sample records about 400,000 clones, around four fifths being singletons. The CDR3 consists of 12 residues. The germline V gene encodes CDR1 SEHNR and CDR2 FQNEAQ (reference sequence). Between the trimmed V and J ends, which lost 5 bases and 10 bases, there was a span of 13 bases. The treatment here: 15 to 20 received Ad26.COV2.S at low or high dose, single or two shots; a few received placebo; per-sample allocation not given. Material that was analyzed had been drawn on day 63 after the first vaccine or placebo injection. Built on an Ad26 vector, the vaccine expressed Wuhan-strain SARS-CoV-2 spike. The data belong to a study of Ad26.COV2.S vaccination and SARS-CoV-2 variants. Study outcomes and limitations: Marked by substantial breadth, spike-specific CD8+ and CD4+ T cell responses were reportedly seen after vaccination. Placebo recipients showed lower spike-specific TCR breadth than vaccinees. Measurements of TCR breadth and depth may have given underestimates of the total T cell responses.

The sequencing used peripheral blood, collected in a trial of Ad26.COV2.S vaccine versus placebo. The chain carries TRBV7-9 and TRBJ2-3; TRBD2 might be the D (6 bases). The origin of this receptor is a person aged 18-65 years who received the Ad26.COV2.S COVID-19 vaccine or a placebo. Here the CDR3 reads CASSKGLASQYF. The CDR3 DNA follows: TGTGCCAGCAGCAAAGGCCTAGCGTCGCAGTATTTT.